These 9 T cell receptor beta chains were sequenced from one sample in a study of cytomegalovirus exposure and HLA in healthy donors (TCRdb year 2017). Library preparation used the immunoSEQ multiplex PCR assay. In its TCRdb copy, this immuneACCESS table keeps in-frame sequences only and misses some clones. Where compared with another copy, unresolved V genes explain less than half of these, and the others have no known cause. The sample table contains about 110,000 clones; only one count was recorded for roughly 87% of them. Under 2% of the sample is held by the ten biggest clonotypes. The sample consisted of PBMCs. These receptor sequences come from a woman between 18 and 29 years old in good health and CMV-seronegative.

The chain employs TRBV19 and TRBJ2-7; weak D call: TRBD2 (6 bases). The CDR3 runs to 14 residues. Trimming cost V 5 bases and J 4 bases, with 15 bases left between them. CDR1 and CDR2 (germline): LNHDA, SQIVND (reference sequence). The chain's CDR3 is CASSAGLFSYEQYF. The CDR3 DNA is TGTGCCAGTAGTGCGGGACTTTTTAGTTACGAGCAGTACTTC. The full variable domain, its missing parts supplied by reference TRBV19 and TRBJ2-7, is DGGITQSPKYLFRKEGQNVTLSCEQNLNHDAMYWYRQDPGQGLRLIYYSQIVNDFQKGDIAEGYSVSREKKESFPLTVTSAQKNPTAFYLCASSAGLFSYEQYFGPGTRLTVT.

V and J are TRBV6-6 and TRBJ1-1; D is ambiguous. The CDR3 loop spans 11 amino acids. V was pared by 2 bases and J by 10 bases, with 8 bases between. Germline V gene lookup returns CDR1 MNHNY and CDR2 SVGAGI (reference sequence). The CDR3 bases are TGTGCCAGCAGTTACGAGTCGGGAGCTTTCTTT. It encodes CASSYESGAFF.

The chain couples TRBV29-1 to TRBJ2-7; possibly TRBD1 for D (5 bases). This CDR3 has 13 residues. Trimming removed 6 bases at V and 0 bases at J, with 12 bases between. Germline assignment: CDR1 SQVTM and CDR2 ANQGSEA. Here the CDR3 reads CSVRHRSSYEQYF. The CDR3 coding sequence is TGCAGCGTCCGACACAGGAGCTCCTACGAGCAGTACTTC.

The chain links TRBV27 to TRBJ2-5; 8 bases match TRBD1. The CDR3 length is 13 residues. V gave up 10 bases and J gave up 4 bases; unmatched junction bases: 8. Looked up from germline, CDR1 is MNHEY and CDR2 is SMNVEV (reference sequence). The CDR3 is CATRGQGGETQYF. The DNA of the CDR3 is TGTGCCACACGAGGACAGGGTGGAGAGACCCAGTACTTC.

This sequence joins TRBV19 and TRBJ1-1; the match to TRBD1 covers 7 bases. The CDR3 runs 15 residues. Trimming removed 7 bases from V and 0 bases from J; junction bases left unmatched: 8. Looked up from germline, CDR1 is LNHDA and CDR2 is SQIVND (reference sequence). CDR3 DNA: TGTGCCAGTACCCAAAGACAGGGAATGAACACTGAAGCTTTCTTT. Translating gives CASTQRQGMNTEAFF.

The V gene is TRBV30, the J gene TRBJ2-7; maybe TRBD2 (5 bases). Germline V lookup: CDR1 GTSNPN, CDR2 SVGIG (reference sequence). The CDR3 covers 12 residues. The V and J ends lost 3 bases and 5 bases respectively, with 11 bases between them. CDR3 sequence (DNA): TGTGCCTGGAGCCCTGGGGAGAACGAGCAGTACTTC. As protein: CAWSPGENEQYF.

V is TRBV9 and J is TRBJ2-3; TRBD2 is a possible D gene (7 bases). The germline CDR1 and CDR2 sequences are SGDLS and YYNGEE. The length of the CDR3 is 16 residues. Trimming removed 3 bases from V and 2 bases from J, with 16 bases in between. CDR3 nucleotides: TGTGCCAGCAGCGCCGGGGGGCCCTCGGTCACAGATACGCAGTATTTT. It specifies CASSAGGPSVTDTQYF.

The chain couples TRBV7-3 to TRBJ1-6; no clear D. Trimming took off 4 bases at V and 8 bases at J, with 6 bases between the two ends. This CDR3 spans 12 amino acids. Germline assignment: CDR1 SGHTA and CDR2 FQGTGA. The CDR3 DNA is TGTGCCAGCAGCTCCGGGGATTCACCCCTCCACTTT. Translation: CASSSGDSPLHF. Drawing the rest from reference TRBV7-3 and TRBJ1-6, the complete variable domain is GAGVSQTPSNKVTEKGKYVELRCDPISGHTALYWYRQSLGQGPEFLIYFQGTGAADDSGLPNDRFFAVRPEGSVSTLKIQRTERGDSAVYLCASSSGDSPLHFGNGTRLTVT.

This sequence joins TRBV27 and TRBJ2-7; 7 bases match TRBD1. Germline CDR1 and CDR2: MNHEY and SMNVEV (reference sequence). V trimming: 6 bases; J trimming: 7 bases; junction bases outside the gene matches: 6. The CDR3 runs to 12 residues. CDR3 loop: CASRETGAEQYF. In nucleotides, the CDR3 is TGTGCCAGCAGAGAAACAGGGGCAGAGCAGTACTTC.